This T cell receptor (beta chain) came from a study of cytotoxic CD8 clonotypes in ibrutinib-treated CLL. Study-wide background: The patient breakdown showed roughly 10 relapsed/refractory and around 16 treatment-naive cases, with fewer than 18 IGHV unmutated. Study-wide points: Clonality rose at ibrutinib response and fell back toward baseline at progression. Investigators sampled sustained-remission and progressing patients at differing times. Measured clonality at baseline was greater than in age-matched healthy donors and tracked with circulating CD8+ T-cell counts.

The assay was immunoSEQ multiplex PCR, and TCRdb's table has in-frame clones only and misses some. The sample lists 270,000 or so clones, around 69% occurring once. V gave up 5 bases and J gave up 5 bases; unmatched junction bases: 17. Germline CDR1 is PRHDT and CDR2 is FYEKMQ (reference sequence). The CDR3 has 17 residues. Comments on this clone: Antigen: not known.

The chain has TRBV13 and TRBJ2-7; 8 bases are shared with TRBD2. The sequences come from PBMCs, collected at disease progression, from a patient treated with ibrutinib. The receptor's source is a human donor with chronic lymphocytic leukemia. CDR3 DNA: TGTGCCAGCAGCAAAGTAAATTTAGCGGGACCCTTTCACGAGCAGTACTTC. The encoded protein is CASSKVNLAGPFHEQYF.